This T cell receptor (beta chain) is drawn from a study of response to subunit inactivated influenza vaccine. The CDR3 sequence is 11 residues long. V dropped 5 bases and J dropped 4 bases, with 2 bases sitting between them. Germline lookup yields CDR1 KGHDR and CDR2 SFDVKD. General observations from the study: Only a handful of new T cells, the authors suggested, are recruited with each seasonal influenza vaccination.

This clonotype was detected only a few times. The antigen remains undetermined. TCRdb ran MiXCR on the RT-PCR reads and lists one entry per CDR3 protein. Here the sample spans roughly 500,000 distinct CDR3 sequences, 16% being singletons. The TCR was taken from a man in his fifties or sixties who received an inactivated influenza vaccine. The chain combines TRBV24-1 with TRBJ1-3; D not certain. The material was CD4+ T cells sorted from PBMCs, obtained roughly 24 months after vaccination. CDR3 region: CATSGGNTIYF. The CDR3 region has the DNA TGTGCCACCAGTGGCGGAAACACCATATATTTT.